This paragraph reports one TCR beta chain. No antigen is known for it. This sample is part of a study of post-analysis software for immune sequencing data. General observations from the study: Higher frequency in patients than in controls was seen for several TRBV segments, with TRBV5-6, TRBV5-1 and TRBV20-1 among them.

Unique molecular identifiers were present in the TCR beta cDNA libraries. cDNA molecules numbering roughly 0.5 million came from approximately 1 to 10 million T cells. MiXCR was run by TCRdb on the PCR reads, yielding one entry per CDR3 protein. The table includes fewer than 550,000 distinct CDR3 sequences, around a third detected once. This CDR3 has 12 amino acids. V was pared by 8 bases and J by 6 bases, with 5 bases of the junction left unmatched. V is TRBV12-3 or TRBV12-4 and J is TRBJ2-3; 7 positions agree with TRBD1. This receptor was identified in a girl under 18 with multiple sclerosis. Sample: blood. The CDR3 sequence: CASGQGGDTQYF. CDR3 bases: TGTGCCAGCGGACAAGGGGGCGATACGCAGTATTTT.